This TCR beta chain was obtained from a study of blood T cell repertoires in COVID-19. Study-level background: Spain, Italy and the United States supplied samples that represented acute and convalescent COVID-19. In each case, the material was cDNA or gDNA derived from T cells, B-cell-depleted T cells, or PBMCs.

Per the study methods: How many nucleated cells were present was estimated from reference gene primer amplification. Profiled with immunoSEQ multiplex PCR; TCRdb holds only in-frame clones, not every one. V and J calls and clone size follow that table, whereas D and trimming were derived from the DNA. Of fewer than 300,000 clones in the sample, 88% are singletons; the top ten hold around 0.99%. CDR1 is SQVTM, CDR2 ANQGSEA, per germline. This CDR3 region has 16 residues. The V and J ends lost 4 bases and 7 bases, in that order; junction bases with no gene match: 17. The sequencing sample was made of peripheral blood. This receptor was identified in a woman aged 40 to 50 who had recovered from COVID-19. V usage is TRBV29-1 and J usage is TRBJ2-5, with 8 bases lining up with TRBD2. The CDR3 loop is CSVVGSFNGLAGTQYF. DNA of the CDR3: TGCAGCGTTGTAGGCTCCTTTAACGGACTAGCCGGGACCCAGTACTTC.